This TCR beta chain was observed in a study of a mutant IDH1 vaccine in newly diagnosed glioma. Study summary: Among treated patients, around 62% were male and 37.5% female, and mean age was around 40 years. Findings and limits, study-wide: Pseudoprogression showed no apparent link to changes in top peripheral T cell clonotypes.

As regards this clone: Its antigen remains unidentified.

The time point here: week 35, safety follow-up. Doses of 300 ug of mutant IDH1 20-mer peptide were given with topical imiquimod. The CDR3 extends over 12 amino acids. V shed 6 bases and J shed 4 bases, with 9 bases lying between them. The germline V gene encodes CDR1 WSHSY and CDR2 SAAADI. The table came from immunoSEQ multiplex PCR; TCRdb's copy has only in-frame clones and leaves some out. In the table there are roughly 50,000 clones, 65% to 85% of which are singletons. The chain uses TRBV10-2 and TRBJ1-2; no definite D call. The clonotype comes from a man aged 35-49 years with glioma. The sequenced sample was PBMCs, obtained from a glioma patient whose treatment included an IDH1 peptide vaccine. The CDR3 region is CASRDGVYGYTF. The DNA of the CDR3 is TGCGCCAGCAGGGACGGCGTCTATGGCTACACCTTC.